This T cell receptor delta chain is drawn from a study of gamma-delta chains in newborns, infants, children. Germline CDR1 reads TVYSNPD; CDR2 reads GDNSRS (reference sequence). V lost 4 bases and J lost 0, with 24 bases in between. The CDR3 sequence is 17 residues long. TCRdb reapplied CATT to the reads. The sample includes over 4,000 delta-chain clones, approximately 4.7% of them seen just once. This clone came up a few times. The chain couples TRDV3 to TRDJ1; tentative D call: TRDD2 (7 bases). This receptor was taken from a child who was a newborn, infant or young child, either healthy, febrile or measles-vaccinated (not recorded which). Sample: blood. The CDR3 DNA is TGTGCCTACGCGACTTTCCTACGCCGGGGATACACCGATAAACTCATCTTT. Its protein product is CAYATFLRRGYTDKLIF.